Shown below are 30 T cell receptor beta chains from a single sample sequenced in a study of blood T cell repertoires in COVID-19. TCRdb keeps only in-frame clones here, not all; method: immunoSEQ multiplex PCR. This sample has some 43,000 clones, with roughly 89% found just once. Specimen: peripheral blood. Receptors were obtained from a man between 60 and 70 years old with active COVID-19.

The chain combines TRBV18 with TRBJ2-7; weak D call: TRBD2 (6 bases). The V end was cut by 6 bases, the J end by 2 bases, with 14 bases between. The CDR3 is made up of 14 amino acids. Per the germline V gene, CDR1 is KGHSH and CDR2 is LQKENI. CDR3 loop: CASSPGAGPYEQYF. The DNA of the CDR3 is TGTGCCAGCTCCCCCGGCGCGGGACCCTACGAGCAGTACTTC.

This chain connects TRBV3-1 (or the pseudogene TRBV3-2) to TRBJ2-1; 11 nucleotides line up with TRBD2. J gave up 8 bases and V 0 bases, and 3 bases lay outside the gene matches. Germline CDR1 LGHDT, CDR2 YNNKEL (reference sequence). The CDR3 loop spans 15 amino acids. CDR3 protein: CASSQDISGGDEQFF. CDR3 sequence (DNA): TGTGCCAGCAGCCAAGATATTAGCGGGGGGGATGAGCAGTTCTTC.

The chain links TRBV6-1 to TRBJ2-1, with a tentative D call TRBD2 (6 bases). The CDR3 is 13 residues long. Trimming took 3 bases from V and 5 from J, leaving 8 bases between them. Germline V lookup: CDR1 MNHNS, CDR2 SASEGT. CDR3 sequence: CASSDPGDNEQFF. CDR3 bases: TGTGCCAGCAGTGACCCGGGAGACAATGAGCAGTTCTTC.

Only a few counts were recorded for this clone. The chain carries TRBV20-1 and TRBJ2-3, with D possibly matching TRBD2 (5 bases). Germline V lookup: CDR1 DFQATT, CDR2 SNEGSKA (reference sequence). Trimming cost V 4 bases and J 2 bases, with 22 bases left between them. The length of the CDR3 is 17 residues. CDR3: CSANDPWAGLHTDTQYF. DNA of the CDR3: TGCAGTGCTAATGACCCTTGGGCGGGTTTACACACAGATACGCAGTATTTT.

The chain recombines TRBV13 with TRBJ2-1; tentative D call: TRBD2 (5 bases). The CDR3 loop spans 17 amino acids. Trimming cost V 1 base and J 0 bases, with 13 bases left between them. Germline V gene data show CDR1 as PRHDT and CDR2 as FYEKMQ (reference sequence). The CDR3 DNA follows: TGTGCCAGCAGCTTAGTAGCGATAGGGAGCTCCTACAATGAGCAGTTCTTC. This sequence encodes CASSLVAIGSSYNEQFF.

The chain is built from TRBV5-4 and TRBJ2-7; tentatively, D is TRBD2 (6 bases). The germline gives CDR1 SGHNT, CDR2 YYREEE (reference sequence). The CDR3 covers 14 residues. Trimming took 1 base from V and 6 from J, leaving 14 bases between them. CDR3 loop: CASSLLGGSPEQYF. Here the CDR3 DNA reads TGTGCCAGCAGCTTGTTGGGGGGTTCCCCCGAGCAGTACTTC. The full variable domain, with the rest looked up from reference TRBV5-4 and TRBJ2-7, is ETGVTQSPTHLIKTRGQQVTLRCSSQSGHNTVSWYQQALGQGPQFIFQYYREEENGRGNFPPRFSGLQFPNYSSELNVNALELDDSALYLCASSLLGGSPEQYFGPGTRLTVT.

The V call is TRBV30, the J call TRBJ2-6; 12 bases fit TRBD1. V lost 4 bases to trimming and J lost 4 bases; unmatched junction nucleotides: 8. The CDR3 contains 17 residues. Germline CDR1 is GTSNPN and CDR2 is SVGIG (reference sequence). The CDR3 loop is CAWTSGQGARGANVLTF. In DNA form, the CDR3 reads TGTGCCTGGACGTCGGGACAGGGGGCGCGAGGGGCCAACGTCCTGACTTTC.

This chain joins TRBV2 and TRBJ2-2; TRBD1 aligns across 10 bases. The germline gives CDR1 SNHLY, CDR2 FYNNEI. The length of the CDR3 is 15 residues. Unmatched junction bases numbered 11, after V lost 11 bases and J lost 5 bases. CDR3 sequence: CASRRQGAGTGELFF. For the CDR3, the DNA is TGTGCCTCAAGACGACAGGGGGCAGGAACCGGGGAGCTGTTTTTT.

The rearrangement links TRBV11-2 to TRBJ2-7; 9 bases align to TRBD2. Germline assignment: CDR1 SGHAT and CDR2 FQNNGV. The CDR3 covers 17 residues. J gave up 3 bases and V 4 bases, and 13 bases lay outside the gene matches. CDR3 sequence: CASSSSSAGGSGYEQYF. The DNA for the CDR3 is TGTGCCAGCAGCTCCTCTTCTGCGGGGGGGTCCGGCTACGAGCAGTACTTC.

The rearrangement joins TRBV19 to TRBJ1-2; TRBD1 aligns across 9 bases. There are 15 residues in the CDR3. Germline CDR1 LNHDA, CDR2 SQIVND (reference sequence). Trimming at V came to 4 bases and at J to 1 base, leaving 4 bases not matched to a gene. CDR3 sequence (DNA): TGTGCCAGTAGTAGTCCGGGACAGGGTAACTATGGCTACACCTTC. It encodes CASSSPGQGNYGYTF.

V usage is TRBV27 and J usage is TRBJ2-3, with 11 bases lining up with TRBD1. The germline gives CDR1 MNHEY, CDR2 SMNVEV (reference sequence). The CDR3 loop spans 14 amino acids. V lost 6 bases and J lost 9; bases outside the gene matches: 8. The CDR3 DNA reads as TGTGCCAGCAGCCCTCCGGGACAGGGGGGCACGCAGTATTTT. This gives the protein CASSPPGQGGTQYF.

This chain connects TRBV6-4 to TRBJ2-3; the match to TRBD2 covers 7 bases. V was clipped by 0 bases and J by 4 bases; unmatched bases: 4. The CDR3 covers 15 residues. CDR1 and CDR2 from the germline V gene are MRHNA and SNTAGT. The CDR3 spells CASSDSGAGADTQYF. The CDR3, as DNA: TGTGCCAGCAGTGACTCAGGGGCGGGAGCAGATACGCAGTATTTT.

The chain is built from TRBV4-2 and TRBJ2-7, with 9 bases identical to TRBD1. The trim removed 0 bases at V and 3 bases at J, leaving 3 bases unmatched. Germline V gene sequence: CDR1 LGHNA, CDR2 YNFKEQ. The CDR3 runs to 15 residues. The CDR3 region is CASSQDRTGVYEQYF. The CDR3 DNA reads TGTGCCAGCAGCCAAGACAGGACAGGGGTCTACGAGCAGTACTTC.

The chain joins TRBV11-3 to TRBJ2-7, with no clear D. The CDR3 runs to 13 residues. Trimming took off 0 bases at V and 6 bases at J, with 9 bases between the two ends. Germline V gives CDR1 SGHNT, CDR2 YENEEA. As DNA, the CDR3 is TGTGCCAGCAGCTTAGATCAGGTTTCCGAGCAGTACTTC. Its protein product is CASSLDQVSEQYF.

This clone is a singleton in its sample. V and J are TRBV4-3 and TRBJ1-4, with D possibly TRBD1 on 5 matching bases. The CDR3 totals 15 residues. V shed 2 bases and J shed 2 bases, with 9 bases lying between them. In germline, CDR1 is LGHNA, CDR2 YSLEER. The CDR3 DNA reads TGCGCCAGCAGCCAAAACCAGGGCACTAATGAAAAACTGTTTTTT. Its translation: CASSQNQGTNEKLFF.

The rearrangement uses TRBV7-2 and TRBJ1-6; D unresolved. Germline loops: CDR1 SGHTA, CDR2 FQGNSA. The CDR3 contains 16 residues. Trimming cost V 1 base and J 3 bases, with 10 bases left between them. This CDR3 reads CASSLGPRIYNSPLHF. The CDR3 DNA reads as TGTGCCAGCAGCTTAGGTCCGCGAATCTATAATTCACCCCTCCACTTT.

This chain links TRBV9 with TRBJ2-1; TRBD2 is a possible D gene (6 bases). Germline V gene lookup returns CDR1 SGDLS and CDR2 YYNGEE. This CDR3 spans 15 amino acids. Trimming took 3 bases from V and 4 from J, leaving 14 bases between them. The CDR3 DNA is TGTGCCAGCAGCGCATACCAGACTAGTTACAATGAGCAGTTCTTC. Its translation: CASSAYQTSYNEQFF.

The chain is built from TRBV5-1 and TRBJ1-1; 8 bases agree with TRBD1. In germline, CDR1 is SGHRS, CDR2 YFSETQ. After removal of 2 bases from V and 3 bases from J, the junction contained 15 bases not matched to a gene. The CDR3 covers 18 residues. CDR3 region: CASSFRDRLPTEDTEAFF. Here the CDR3 DNA reads TGCGCCAGCAGCTTCCGGGACAGGTTGCCGACCGAGGACACTGAAGCTTTCTTT.

The chain is built from TRBV24-1 and TRBJ2-1, with TRBD1 matching over 7 bases. CDR1 is KGHDR, CDR2 SFDVKD, per germline. V dropped 8 bases and J dropped 8; count of bases not matched to a gene: 11. The CDR3 consists of 14 residues. CDR3 bases: TGTGCCACCATTACCGGGACAGCGTTCGATGAGCAGTTCTTC. Translating gives CATITGTAFDEQFF.

The chain uses TRBV18 and TRBJ2-7, with TRBD2 identical over 13 bases. V lost 3 bases to trimming and J lost 6 bases; unmatched junction nucleotides: 2. This CDR3 spans 14 amino acids. Germline lookup yields CDR1 KGHSH and CDR2 LQKENI. This CDR3 reads CASSPGLAGAEQYF. CDR3 DNA sequence: TGTGCCAGCTCACCTGGACTAGCGGGAGCCGAGCAGTACTTC.

The chain couples TRBV3-1 (or the pseudogene TRBV3-2) to TRBJ2-1, with 11 bases fitting TRBD2. The CDR3 spans 18 residues. The J segment lost 9 bases and the V segment lost 1 base, leaving 14 bases of the junction unmatched. The germline gives CDR1 LGHDT, CDR2 YNNKEL (reference sequence). CDR3 loop: CASSQGLAGGLPVAEQFF. The CDR3 coding sequence is TGTGCCAGCAGCCAAGGGTTAGCGGGGGGGCTTCCTGTAGCTGAGCAGTTCTTC.

The chain is built from TRBV6-5 and TRBJ1-5; TRBD1 matches 7 bases. The V segment lost 6 bases and the J segment 7 bases; nucleotides outside the gene matches: 6. The CDR3 consists of 13 residues. Germline CDR1 reads MNHEY; CDR2 reads SVGAGI. The CDR3 protein is CASRSGGAQPQHF. The CDR3 region has the DNA TGTGCCAGCAGATCAGGGGGTGCCCAGCCCCAGCATTTT.

V gene TRBV6-6 combines with J gene TRBJ2-2; D perhaps matches TRBD2 (7 bases). Between the trimmed V and J ends, which lost 3 bases and 3 bases, there was a span of 14 bases. The CDR3 sequence is 16 residues long. Germline V CDR1 and CDR2: MNHNY, SVGAGI (reference sequence). Here the CDR3 reads CASSYPGGPDTGELFF. DNA for the CDR3: TGTGCCAGCAGTTATCCCGGGGGGCCCGACACCGGGGAGCTGTTTTTT.

The chain carries TRBV19 and TRBJ1-1; D remains unclear. Trimming shortened V by 5 bases and J by 1 base, and 20 bases separated the two germline ends. Germline V gene data show CDR1 as LNHDA and CDR2 as SQIVND (reference sequence). The length of the CDR3 is 17 residues. CDR3 sequence reads: CASSFHSGRLRNTEAFF. The CDR3 DNA follows: TGTGCCAGTAGTTTCCATTCCGGGAGGCTAAGGAACACTGAAGCTTTCTTT.

The chain carries TRBV4-2 and TRBJ2-4, with 8 bases lining up with TRBD1. Per the germline V gene, CDR1 is LGHNA and CDR2 is YNFKEQ. This CDR3 is 15 amino acids long. The V segment lost 6 bases and the J segment 6 bases; nucleotides outside the gene matches: 10. The CDR3 bases are TGTGCCAGCAGTCCAACCTCAGGGGGCGTAAACATTCAGTACTTC. This sequence encodes CASSPTSGGVNIQYF.

This clone came up a few times. This sequence joins TRBV24-1 and TRBJ1-2; 7 nucleotides agree with TRBD1. V shed 7 bases, J shed 3 bases, and the junction held 4 bases outside the gene matches. Germline assignment: CDR1 KGHDR and CDR2 SFDVKD. The CDR3 spans 13 residues. The CDR3 loop reads CATSAGTDYGYTF. Written as DNA, the CDR3 is TGTGCCACCAGCGCCGGGACAGACTATGGCTACACCTTC.

The rearrangement links TRBV28 to TRBJ1-5; TRBD1 might be the D (5 bases). The CDR3 is made up of 15 amino acids. The germline CDR1 and CDR2 sequences are MDHEN and SYDVKM. V was pared by 2 bases and J by 0 bases, with 8 bases between. CDR3 bases: TGTGCCAGCAGTTTACGGGGGGGTAGCAATCAGCCCCAGCATTTT. Translated: CASSLRGGSNQPQHF.

The gene calls are TRBV28 and TRBJ2-7; D gene unclear. Between the trimmed V and J ends, which lost 3 bases and 1 base, there was a span of 10 bases. This CDR3 comprises 14 residues. CDR1 is MDHEN, CDR2 SYDVKM, per germline. DNA of the CDR3: TGTGCCAGCAGTTTCCGGTCACGATCCTACGAGCAGTACTTC. Residues: CASSFRSRSYEQYF.

The chain recombines TRBV7-8 with TRBJ2-1; perhaps TRBD1 as D (6 bases). From germline, CDR1 is SGHVS and CDR2 FQNEAQ. The ends were cut back, 3 bases at V and 8 bases at J, with 23 bases in the middle. There are 17 residues in the CDR3. The CDR3 protein is CASSLLTLGAGGHEQFF. DNA of the CDR3: TGTGCCAGCAGCTTGCTTACATTGGGGGCTGGGGGTCATGAGCAGTTCTTC.

V and J are TRBV27 and TRBJ2-5; possible D gene TRBD2, 5 bases. The CDR3 sequence is 14 residues long. V was cut by 4 bases and J by 1 base, with 10 bases left in between. Germline V gene lookup returns CDR1 MNHEY and CDR2 SMNVEV (reference sequence). CDR3 loop: CASSWSRAQETQYF. CDR3 sequence (DNA): TGTGCCAGCAGTTGGTCGCGGGCCCAAGAGACCCAGTACTTC.